The 23 T cell receptor beta chains given below trace back to one sample, sequenced in a study of graft-versus-host responses after intestinal transplantation. The antigens of these receptors remain unknown. TCRdb's copy holds only in-frame clones and misses some; the assay was immunoSEQ multiplex PCR. Here the sample spans about 130,000 clones, around nine tenths being singletons. The material was unstimulated CD4+ T cells sorted from spleen or lymph node cells, obtained before intestinal transplant. The receptors stem from a human donor who received an intestinal transplant.

V is TRBV4-3 and J is TRBJ2-7; either TRBD1 or TRBD2 may fit D (5 bases each). The V and J ends lost 4 bases and 7 bases respectively, with 17 bases between them. The CDR3 spans 14 residues. The V gene's germline CDR1 is LGHNA and CDR2 YSLEER. The CDR3 DNA reads as TGCGCCAGCAGCCTCCAGATGGGGGTACAGGAGCAGTACTTC. Its translation: CASSLQMGVQEQYF.

The V and J genes are TRBV11-3 and TRBJ2-1; maybe TRBD1 (5 bases). Per germline, CDR1 SGHNT and CDR2 YENEEA. The V end lost 1 base, the J end lost 2 bases, and 9 bases lay between the germline ends. This CDR3 contains 15 residues. CDR3 amino acids: CASSLVQGPYNEQFF. The CDR3 DNA is TGTGCCAGCAGCTTAGTGCAGGGCCCCTACAATGAGCAGTTCTTC.

The chain has TRBV2 and TRBJ2-7, with D perhaps given as TRBD1 or TRBD2 (5 bases each). Trimming left V 8 bases short and J 7 bases short, with 18 bases between. This CDR3 has 13 residues. The V gene's germline CDR1 is SNHLY and CDR2 FYNNEI. CDR3 region: CASSRWGTGEQYF. The CDR3 DNA follows: TGTGCCAGCTCCCGTTGGGGGACGGGGGAGCAGTACTTC.

The chain recombines TRBV11-3 with TRBJ2-7; D is perhaps TRBD1 (6 bases). Trimming cost V 6 bases and J 2 bases, with 20 bases left between them. The length of the CDR3 is 16 residues. In germline, CDR1 is SGHNT, CDR2 YENEEA. Here the CDR3 DNA reads TGTGCCAGCAGTTTGCCGGATGGGGACAACACCTACGAGCAGTACTTC. This sequence encodes CASSLPDGDNTYEQYF.

The rearrangement joins TRBV18 to TRBJ1-2; a weak D match, TRBD1 (5 bases). The CDR3 is 14 residues long. CDR1 is KGHSH, CDR2 LQKENI, per germline. The ends were cut back, 3 bases at V and 1 base at J, with 9 bases in the middle. The CDR3 sequence: CASSPQGFNYGYTF. As DNA, the CDR3 is TGTGCCAGCTCACCGCAGGGATTTAACTATGGCTACACCTTC.

The chain couples TRBV5-4 to TRBJ1-4; D not certain. V lost 1 base and J lost 2, with 6 bases in between. Germline loops: CDR1 SGHNT, CDR2 YYREEE (reference sequence). The length of the CDR3 is 14 residues. As DNA, the CDR3 is TGTGCCAGCAGCTTGACAGTTACTAATGAAAAACTGTTTTTT. Protein: CASSLTVTNEKLFF.

The rearrangement joins TRBV28 to TRBJ2-5; D is perhaps TRBD2 (6 bases). Trimming cost V 4 bases and J 5 bases, with 20 bases left between them. The germline V gene has CDR1 MDHEN and CDR2 SYDVKM. CDR3 length: 16 amino acids. The CDR3 reads CASSSVWDGRGETQYF. CDR3 nucleotides: TGTGCCAGCAGTTCGGTCTGGGACGGTCGGGGGGAGACCCAGTACTTC.

In DNA form, the CDR3 reads TGCGCCAGCAGCCAGGGACAGGGCGAGTCCTACGAGCAGTACTTC. Translation: CASSQGQGESYEQYF. The rearrangement links TRBV5-1 to TRBJ2-7; 9 bases agree with TRBD1. Germline values: CDR1 SGHRS, CDR2 YFSETQ. This CDR3 is 15 amino acids long. J was trimmed by 1 base and V by 4 bases; bases with no gene match: 6.

This clone appeared a single time. The chain has TRBV5-4 and TRBJ1-2; no reliable D call. The CDR3 spans 15 residues. The germline V gene has CDR1 SGHNT and CDR2 YYREEE (reference sequence). Trimming stripped 4 bases from V and 0 bases from J, with 13 bases between. This CDR3 reads CASSLLTGTNYGYTF. CDR3 DNA sequence: TGTGCCAGCAGCCTGCTGACGGGGACTAACTATGGCTACACCTTC.

V usage is TRBV2 and J usage is TRBJ1-5; maybe TRBD1 (6 bases). The CDR3 length is 13 residues. V was shortened by 3 bases and J by 6 bases, with 9 bases between the two germline ends. CDR1 is SNHLY, CDR2 FYNNEI, per germline. CDR3 sequence (DNA): TGTGCCAGCAGTGAGGGGGGCGGTCAGCCCCAGCATTTT. It yields the protein CASSEGGGQPQHF.

The chain carries TRBV9 and TRBJ2-1, with no clear D. V lost 0 bases and J lost 5, with 0 bases in between. The length of the CDR3 is 11 residues. Germline CDR1 SGDLS, CDR2 YYNGEE. In nucleotides, the CDR3 is TGTGCCAGCAGCGTAGACAATGAGCAGTTCTTC. This codes for CASSVDNEQFF.

The chain employs TRBV4-2 and TRBJ1-3, with D possibly being TRBD1 (5 bases). Deletions cut 1 base from V and 0 bases from J, with 10 bases between. CDR1 LGHNA and CDR2 YNFKEQ come from the germline V gene. The CDR3 has 16 amino acids. CDR3 region: CASSQVSRGSGNTIYF. The DNA for the CDR3 is TGTGCCAGCAGCCAAGTCTCGAGGGGCTCTGGAAACACCATATATTTT.

The chain carries TRBV5-6 and TRBJ2-5; 8 bases agree with TRBD2. Germline CDR1 SGHDT, CDR2 YYEEEE. The CDR3 totals 14 residues. V shed 2 bases, J shed 5 bases, and the junction held 5 bases outside the gene matches. In DNA form, the CDR3 reads TGTGCCAGCAGCTTACCCGGGACTAGGGAGACCCAGTACTTC. Its translation is CASSLPGTRETQYF.

CDR3: CASSLTSAYNEQFF. The CDR3 region has the DNA TGCGCCAGCAGCTTAACGAGTGCCTACAATGAGCAGTTCTTC. The V call is TRBV5-1, the J call TRBJ2-1; no clear D. Per germline, CDR1 SGHRS and CDR2 YFSETQ. Trimming shortened V by 2 bases and J by 2 bases, and 8 bases separated the two germline ends. This CDR3 is built from 14 residues. Based on the CDR3 plus reference TRBV5-1 and TRBJ2-1, the full variable domain is KAGVTQTPRYLIKTRGQQVTLSCSPISGHRSVSWYQQTPGQGLQFLFEYFSETQRNKGNFPGRFSGRQFSNSRSEMNVSTLELGDSALYLCASSLTSAYNEQFFGPGTRLTVL.

A note on this clone: Within the sample, other DNA sequences also encode this same CDR3. J is TRBJ2-5 and V is TRBV6-5, with D possibly matching TRBD2 (6 bases). The CDR3 extends over 14 amino acids. Deletions cut 4 bases from V and 3 bases from J, with 12 bases between. Germline V CDR1 and CDR2: MNHEY, SVGAGI. CDR3 sequence reads: CASSSPPSEETQYF. The CDR3 bases are TGTGCCAGCAGTTCCCCCCCTAGCGAAGAGACCCAGTACTTC.

The chain recombines TRBV10-1 with TRBJ2-7, with unresolved D. Germline values: CDR1 WNHNN, CDR2 SYGVQD (reference sequence). The V and J ends lost 2 bases and 4 bases respectively, with 3 bases between them. CDR3 length: 11 residues. The CDR3 sequence: CASSEGYEQYF. As DNA, the CDR3 is TGCGCCAGCAGTGAGGGATACGAGCAGTACTTC.

The V and J genes are TRBV6-5 and TRBJ2-7; D gene unclear. There are 14 residues in the CDR3. CDR1 is MNHEY, CDR2 SVGAGI, per germline. The germline V and J ends were trimmed by 6 bases and 3 bases, with 15 bases remaining between them. CDR3 DNA sequence: TGTGCCAGCAGGGCGGACGTAGGAATCTACGAGCAGTACTTC. It codes for CASRADVGIYEQYF.

The genes are TRBV19 and TRBJ2-5; D not resolved. The CDR3 contains 13 residues. The germline V and J ends were trimmed by 5 bases and 4 bases, with 11 bases remaining between them. CDR1 LNHDA and CDR2 SQIVND come from the germline V gene (reference sequence). CDR3 in DNA: TGTGCCAGTAGTTCCCTAGTCTTAGAGACCCAGTACTTC. It translates to CASSSLVLETQYF.

The chain carries TRBV5-1 and TRBJ2-1, with TRBD2 matching 8 bases. Per the germline V gene, CDR1 is SGHRS and CDR2 is YFSETQ. The CDR3 spans 16 residues. V was clipped by 2 bases and J by 4 bases; unmatched bases: 8. The DNA of the CDR3 is TGCGCCAGCAGCTTTGAAGCGGGGGCCATATACAATGAGCAGTTCTTC. Protein: CASSFEAGAIYNEQFF.

V is TRBV18 and J is TRBJ1-2; 10 nucleotides agree with TRBD1. This CDR3 has 13 residues. The V and J ends lost 1 base and 8 bases, in that order; junction bases with no gene match: 1. Germline values: CDR1 KGHSH, CDR2 LQKENI. CDR3 in amino acids: CASSPQDRGGYTF. CDR3 coding DNA: TGTGCCAGCTCACCACAGGACAGGGGGGGCTACACCTTC.

The CDR3 coding sequence is TGTGCCAGCAGTCAGATATGGTGGGGGGGCCAAGAGACCCAGTACTTC. Its protein product is CASSQIWWGGQETQYF. This chain connects TRBV5-6 to TRBJ2-5; 7 bases align to TRBD2. V was clipped by 5 bases and J by 1 base; unmatched bases: 11. Germline CDR1 reads SGHDT; CDR2 reads YYEEEE. This CDR3 is built from 16 residues.

The CDR3 spells CASSLGTGLPGELFF. The CDR3 bases are TGTGCCAGCAGCTTGGGGACAGGCCTACCCGGGGAGCTGTTTTTT. V usage is TRBV7-9 and J usage is TRBJ2-2; TRBD1 aligns across 8 bases. The CDR3 spans 15 residues. With V trimmed by 3 bases and J by 6 bases, 6 bases remained unmatched. The germline V gene has CDR1 SEHNR and CDR2 FQNEAQ (reference sequence). The full variable domain, with the rest looked up from reference TRBV7-9 and TRBJ2-2, is DTGVSQNPRHKITKRGQNVTFRCDPISEHNRLYWYRQTLGQGPEFLTYFQNEAQLEKSRLLSDRFSAERPKGSFSTLEIQRTEQGDSAMYLCASSLGTGLPGELFFGEGSRLTVL.

The chain combines TRBV12-5 with TRBJ1-1; 9 positions agree with TRBD1. V was pared by 6 bases and J by 11 bases, with 13 bases of the junction left unmatched. The germline CDR1 and CDR2 sequences are LGHNT and FRNRAP. The CDR3 contains 14 residues. CDR3 coding DNA: TGTGCTAGTGGCAACCTTCGAAGGACAGGGGAGGCTTTCTTT. This gives the protein CASGNLRRTGEAFF.